Sequencing of this T cell receptor (beta chain) was carried out in a study of blood T cell repertoires in COVID-19. In the study overall: Some COVID-19 samples were acute and others convalescent; all came from the United States, Italy and Spain. PBMCs, B-cell-depleted T cells, or T cells provided the cDNA or gDNA that made up the material.

J lost 0 bases, V lost 5 bases, and 11 bases had no gene match. The germline gives CDR1 SEHNR, CDR2 FQNEAQ (reference sequence). The CDR3 totals 18 residues. Seattle's cohort entered during active infection and was followed longitudinally. As originally analysed: Nucleated cell counts were estimated from reference gene primer amplification. Data came from immunoSEQ multiplex PCR; TCRdb stores just in-frame clones and leaves some out. V and J calls and clone size are copied from that table; D and trimming were computed from the DNA. The table shows about 260,000 clones, with over 70% occurring only once.

Source material: peripheral blood. The chain combines TRBV7-9 with TRBJ2-1, with 9 bases identical to TRBD2. The sequence derives from an older woman with COVID-19, enrolled during active disease. CDR3 region: CASSRWRGGGSSYNEQFF. Here the CDR3 DNA reads TGTGCCAGCAGCCGGTGGCGGGGGGGCGGTAGCTCCTACAATGAGCAGTTCTTC.